Listed below are T cell receptor beta chains from one sample, sequenced in a study of immune cell composition in non-small cell lung cancer. Only in-frame clones appear in the TCRdb table, and some are missing; sequencing was by immunoSEQ multiplex PCR. The repertoire holds just over 7,500 clones, with roughly three quarters as singletons. Specimen: lung tumor tissue. All receptors come from a human donor with non-small cell lung cancer. The conserved cysteine and the conserved F or W are not part of the CDR3 here. Each record gives: V gene, J gene, CDR3 protein.

V gene: TRBV7-3
J gene: TRBJ2-7
CDR3 protein: ASGSRADVSYEQY

V gene: TRBV9
J gene: TRBJ1-3
CDR3 protein: ASSALNTIY

V gene: TRBV6-1
J gene: TRBJ1-4
CDR3 protein: AISESWDRGYEKLF

V gene: TRBV5-4
J gene: TRBJ2-1
CDR3 protein: ASSSTIGRSYNEQF

V gene: TRBV5-4
J gene: TRBJ2-2
CDR3 protein: ASSSGLTTGELF

V gene: TRBV7-2
J gene: TRBJ2-7
CDR3 protein: ASSLGQATFYEQY

V gene: TRBV7-9
J gene: TRBJ2-3
CDR3 protein: AGERGDTQY

V gene: TRBV28
J gene: TRBJ1-1
CDR3 protein: ASSSRQTGGEAF

V gene: TRBV7-6
J gene: TRBJ2-3
CDR3 protein: ASSLVAPPGDTQY

V gene: TRBV7-2
J gene: TRBJ2-3
CDR3 protein: ASSSLAGFPDTQY

V gene: TRBV5-4
J gene: TRBJ1-3
CDR3 protein: ASSLGGIRNTIY

V gene: TRBV6-1
J gene: TRBJ1-1
CDR3 protein: ASSPQGAGGTEAF

V gene: TRBV10-3
J gene: TRBJ2-7
CDR3 protein: AISESAGPLGYEQY

V gene: TRBV28
J gene: TRBJ1-1
CDR3 protein: ASRPGTGVTEAF

V gene: TRBV30
J gene: TRBJ2-7
CDR3 protein: AWSVGTSGVEQY

V gene: TRBV27
J gene: TRBJ1-2
CDR3 protein: ASSLSQGLYGYT

V gene: TRBV7-2
J gene: TRBJ1-1
CDR3 protein: ASSPGTGKGDTEAF

V gene: TRBV5-4
J gene: TRBJ2-3
CDR3 protein: ASSFFQGPTDTQY

V gene: TRBV2
J gene: TRBJ1-5
CDR3 protein: ASRGGEVKH

V gene: TRBV7-2
J gene: TRBJ2-2
CDR3 protein: ASSLGLRGWGATGELF

V gene: TRBV6-1
J gene: TRBJ2-7
CDR3 protein: ASSYQGPYEQY

V gene: TRBV9
J gene: TRBJ2-7
CDR3 protein: ASSVGVGQYEQY

V gene: TRBV2
J gene: TRBJ2-2
CDR3 protein: ASRRDPANTGELF

V gene: TRBV29-1
J gene: TRBJ1-2
CDR3 protein: SAGHGYT

V gene: TRBV9
J gene: TRBJ2-1
CDR3 protein: ASSGGGTGYNEQF

V gene: TRBV28
J gene: TRBJ1-5
CDR3 protein: AESPGVNQPQH

V gene: TRBV4-2
J gene: TRBJ2-3
CDR3 protein: ASSQGEGTDTQY

V gene: TRBV19
J gene: TRBJ2-7
CDR3 protein: ASSIAAAGKAEQY

V gene: TRBV19
J gene: TRBJ2-3
CDR3 protein: ASTQTDTQY

V gene: TRBV5-4
J gene: TRBJ1-5
CDR3 protein: ASSLWGPNQPQH

V gene: TRBV6-5
J gene: TRBJ2-7
CDR3 protein: ASTSTGSYEQY

V gene: TRBV6-6
J gene: TRBJ1-5
CDR3 protein: ASSYVQGPQPQH

V gene: TRBV4-3
J gene: TRBJ2-1
CDR3 protein: ASSQEQGGYNEQF

V gene: TRBV25-1
J gene: TRBJ2-7
CDR3 protein: ASSEFTSGGKRQEQY

V gene: TRBV6-5
J gene: TRBJ1-5
CDR3 protein: ASSYSRGPPQH

V gene: TRBV2
J gene: TRBJ1-5
CDR3 protein: ASSESGGQINQPQH

V gene: TRBV10-2
J gene: TRBJ1-5
CDR3 protein: ASSASRQGDNQPQH

V gene: TRBV2
J gene: TRBJ1-5
CDR3 protein: ASWNRGSNQPQH

V gene: TRBV30
J gene: TRBJ1-2
CDR3 protein: AWTLWDGYGYT

V gene: TRBV5-6
J gene: TRBJ2-1
CDR3 protein: ASSPLKLTVYNEQF

V gene: TRBV5-4
J gene: TRBJ2-3
CDR3 protein: ASSSDALYTDTQY

V gene: TRBV9
J gene: TRBJ1-2
CDR3 protein: ASSFNYLRDNYGYT

V gene: TRBV5-5
J gene: TRBJ2-3
CDR3 protein: ASSGTGGTDTQY

V gene: TRBV7-2
J gene: TRBJ2-7
CDR3 protein: ASSLQVSNHEQY

V gene: TRBV5-1
J gene: TRBJ2-2
CDR3 protein: ASSSGLGTGELF

V gene: TRBV7-6
J gene: TRBJ2-2
CDR3 protein: ASSLTSGTRNTGELF

V gene: TRBV5-5
J gene: TRBJ1-2
CDR3 protein: ASSLVVSDYGYT

V gene: TRBV11-2
J gene: TRBJ1-2
CDR3 protein: ASSPLTGTGNGYT

V gene: TRBV5-1
J gene: TRBJ1-2
CDR3 protein: ASSLGGYGYT

V gene: TRBV6-5
J gene: TRBJ2-1
CDR3 protein: ASTLAVGGDEQF

V gene: TRBV2
J gene: TRBJ1-4
CDR3 protein: ASSAPTGANEKLF

V gene: TRBV11-2
J gene: TRBJ1-6
CDR3 protein: ASSFTGASYNSPLH

V gene: TRBV14
J gene: TRBJ2-3
CDR3 protein: ASSQDPEDTQY

V gene: TRBV7-2
J gene: TRBJ2-3
CDR3 protein: ASSFAGLAGGPSTDTQY

V gene: TRBV28
J gene: TRBJ1-4
CDR3 protein: ASQRYQGFDEKLF

V gene: TRBV28
J gene: TRBJ1-6
CDR3 protein: ASSAQGNNSPLH

V gene: TRBV19
J gene: TRBJ1-5
CDR3 protein: ASSTPRPPQNQPQH

V gene: TRBV5-5
J gene: TRBJ2-7
CDR3 protein: ASSPGEEQY